The 18 T cell receptor beta chains below come from one sample, sequenced in a study of Ad26.COV2.S vaccination and SARS-CoV-2 variants. Method: immunoSEQ multiplex PCR; TCRdb's copy keeps in-frame clones and lacks some. The sample contains about 420,000 clones, 70% to 90% of which appear only once. Treatment reported: over 15 received Ad26.COV2.S at low or high dose, single or two shots; 5 received placebo; per-sample allocation not given. Specimen acquisition occurred on day 63 following the initial vaccine or placebo injection. The sequencing used peripheral blood, collected in a trial of Ad26.COV2.S vaccine versus placebo. The source is a person between 18 and 60 years old who received the Ad26.COV2.S COVID-19 vaccine or a placebo.

The chain carries TRBV6-1 and TRBJ1-5; D not resolved. CDR1 and CDR2 (germline): MNHNS, SASEGT. This CDR3 comprises 13 residues. The ends were cut back, 3 bases at V and 3 bases at J, with 6 bases in the middle. CDR3 amino acids: CASSEALNQPQHF. CDR3 bases: TGTGCCAGCAGTGAGGCGCTCAATCAGCCCCAGCATTTT.

This chain joins TRBV25-1 and TRBJ2-7, with D unclear. The germline V gene has CDR1 MGHDK and CDR2 SYGVNS. V was pared by 6 bases and J by 2 bases, with 14 bases between. The CDR3 spans 14 residues. CDR3 coding DNA: TGTGCCAGCAGCCCCTGGGCAGGAACCTACGAGCAGTACTTC. Its translation is CASSPWAGTYEQYF.

V is TRBV7-3 and J is TRBJ1-1; D is unclear. Germline CDR1 is SGHTA and CDR2 is FQGTGA. Trimming stripped 5 bases from V and 0 bases from J, with 10 bases between. The CDR3 spans 14 residues. CDR3 in DNA: TGTGCCAGCAGCCTGGACGGGCTGAACACTGAAGCTTTCTTT. It yields the protein CASSLDGLNTEAFF.

This sequence joins TRBV12-3 or TRBV12-4 and TRBJ2-1; a possible D gene is TRBD1 (6 bases). V lost 2 bases and J lost 7, with 9 bases in between. This CDR3 has 13 amino acids. The CDR3 DNA reads as TGTGCCAGCAGTTTACACAGGGAAAATGAGCAGTTCTTC. Protein sequence: CASSLHRENEQFF.

The chain is built from TRBV27 and TRBJ2-2, with D maybe TRBD2 (6 bases). Germline CDR1 and CDR2: MNHEY and SMNVEV (reference sequence). Trimming removed 5 bases at V and 4 bases at J, with 17 bases between. This CDR3 spans 16 amino acids. In DNA, the CDR3 is TGTGCCAGCAGTCCCCCTGCCTGGGGGGTCACCGGGGAGCTGTTTTTT. Its protein product is CASSPPAWGVTGELFF.

This sequence joins TRBV24-1 and TRBJ2-3; TRBD1 matches 9 bases. The V and J ends lost 9 bases and 0 bases, in that order; junction bases with no gene match: 9. The length of the CDR3 is 16 residues. In germline, CDR1 is KGHDR, CDR2 SFDVKD. CDR3 coding DNA: TGTGCCACCTCACCTGACAGGGGGATTAGCACAGATACGCAGTATTTT. This sequence encodes CATSPDRGISTDTQYF.

The rearrangement joins TRBV20-1 to TRBJ1-1; a possible D gene is TRBD1 (5 bases). Germline V gives CDR1 DFQATT, CDR2 SNEGSKA (reference sequence). Trimming shortened V by 3 bases and J by 4 bases, and 18 bases separated the two germline ends. The CDR3 has 15 residues. The CDR3 DNA reads TGCAGTGCTAGTTCTGGGGGGGGAGGGAGCACTGAAGCTTTCTTT. It is translated as CSASSGGGGSTEAFF.

The CDR3 DNA reads TGTGCCGTGGGCTCCTACAATGAGCAGTTCTTC. Protein sequence: CAVGSYNEQFF. This rearrangement joins TRBV7-2 to TRBJ2-1; D remains ambiguous. The V gene's germline CDR1 is SGHTA and CDR2 FQGNSA. CDR3 length: 11 residues. V was shortened by 11 bases and J by 0 bases, with 5 bases between the two germline ends.

The chain joins TRBV4-3 to TRBJ2-7; the D gene is possibly TRBD2 (6 bases). The CDR3 is 18 residues long. V lost 1 base and J 3 bases, leaving 22 bases between the germline ends. The germline CDR1 and CDR2 sequences are LGHNA and YSLEER. CDR3 DNA sequence: TGCGCCAGCAGCCAAGGGGAGGCGAGAAGGGCAATTAACTACGAGCAGTACTTC. Amino acid sequence: CASSQGEARRAINYEQYF.

V gene TRBV19 combines with J gene TRBJ2-5; TRBD2 might be the D (5 bases). Trimming took 5 bases from V and 5 from J, leaving 9 bases between them. In germline, CDR1 is LNHDA, CDR2 SQIVND (reference sequence). This CDR3 is built from 12 residues. The CDR3 here is CASSEGLETQYF. CDR3 nucleotides: TGTGCCAGTAGTGAGGGTTTGGAGACCCAGTACTTC.

The chain uses TRBV7-9 and TRBJ1-1; D remains unclear. Trimming removed 4 bases from V and 4 bases from J, with 13 bases in between. The CDR3 has 14 residues. Per the germline V gene, CDR1 is SEHNR and CDR2 is FQNEAQ (reference sequence). The CDR3 DNA is TGTGCCAGCAGCTCCGCGGGCGAGGGCACTGAAGCTTTCTTT. It encodes CASSSAGEGTEAFF.

The V call is TRBV4-3, the J call TRBJ2-1; D might be TRBD1 (5 bases). V gave up 0 bases and J gave up 9 bases, with 15 bases separating them. The CDR3 sequence is 15 residues long. Germline CDR1 and CDR2: LGHNA and YSLEER. CDR3 region: CASSQEQGYWVEQFF. CDR3 DNA sequence: TGCGCCAGCAGCCAAGAGCAGGGTTATTGGGTTGAGCAGTTCTTC.

The chain links TRBV7-9 to TRBJ2-5; D may correspond to TRBD1 or TRBD2 (5 bases each). The germline V and J ends were trimmed by 2 bases and 5 bases, with 12 bases remaining between them. Germline loops: CDR1 SEHNR, CDR2 FQNEAQ (reference sequence). This CDR3 has 14 amino acids. CDR3: CASSLRGERETQYF. Here the CDR3 DNA reads TGTGCCAGCAGCTTAAGGGGAGAGCGGGAGACCCAGTACTTC.

The chain recombines TRBV18 with TRBJ1-5; 8 bases match TRBD1. J was trimmed by 1 base and V by 2 bases; bases with no gene match: 13. Germline V gene data show CDR1 as KGHSH and CDR2 as LQKENI. The CDR3 loop spans 19 amino acids. For the CDR3, the DNA is TGTGCCAGCTCACCAGTAGTTGGACAGGGCGACCCAAGCAATCAGCCCCAGCATTTT. Its translation: CASSPVVGQGDPSNQPQHF.

This chain links TRBV9 with TRBJ2-2; 7 bases line up with TRBD1. Germline CDR1 reads SGDLS; CDR2 reads YYNGEE. The CDR3 runs 15 residues. V shed 6 bases, J shed 5 bases, and the junction held 10 bases outside the gene matches. As DNA, the CDR3 is TGTGCCAGCACCTTGAGCGACAGGGTGACCGGGGAGCTGTTTTTT. Encoded protein: CASTLSDRVTGELFF.

The chain couples TRBV11-2 to TRBJ2-7; 10 bases line up with TRBD2. The V segment lost 3 bases and the J segment 1 base; nucleotides outside the gene matches: 6. Germline V gene data show CDR1 as SGHAT and CDR2 as FQNNGV. The CDR3 is 16 amino acids. The CDR3 sequence is CASSFASSGGSYEQYF. CDR3 bases: TGTGCCAGCAGCTTCGCCTCTAGCGGGGGTTCCTACGAGCAGTACTTC.

In this sample, this clone turned up once. The chain uses TRBV6-5 and TRBJ2-7; 7 nucleotides agree with TRBD1. Germline V gene data show CDR1 as MNHEY and CDR2 as SVGAGI. The junction had 9 bases not matched to a gene; V was cut back by 6 bases and J by 4 bases. This CDR3 has 14 amino acids. As DNA, the CDR3 is TGTGCCAGCAGCGGGGACAGTTTAGGATACGAGCAGTACTTC. Its protein is CASSGDSLGYEQYF.

The rearrangement joins TRBV12-3 or TRBV12-4 to TRBJ1-2, with D unclear. The V gene lost 2 bases and the J gene lost 8 bases, with 12 bases spanning the gap. This CDR3 comprises 13 residues. The CDR3 region is CASSLSGVGGYTF. The CDR3 nucleotides are TGTGCCAGCAGTTTATCCGGGGTCGGCGGCTACACCTTC.